Following are 5 T cell receptor beta chains from one sample sequenced in a study of Graves' ophthalmopathy and Graves' hyperthyroidism (dated by TCRdb to 2017 to 2018). This sample was sequenced with an Illumina HiSeq 2000. TCR beta CDR3 regions were amplified from RNA transcripts for repertoire sequencing. The first round of RT-PCR was done with HTBI primers and the Qiagen OneStep RT-PCR kit, and was followed by a second round of multiplex PCR, then size selection and purification. The public reads were reanalyzed by TCRdb: fastp trimming at Q25, MiXCR alignment, in-frame beta chains only. Rows matching on CDR3 protein sequence are summarized as one entry with the most common DNA and genes. This sample has 40,000 or so distinct CDR3 sequences in its table, and approximately 52% of those were observed once. The top ten hold 18% of the sample. Sequenced material: peripheral blood. These receptors were taken from an adult man with Graves' ophthalmopathy.

Concerning this clonotype itself: The limits of the CDR3 on the DNA are not certain, so only TCRdb's listed CDR3 is given. The J gene is TRBJ2-2, the V gene TRBV7-9; TRBD1 is the table's D call and was not checked against the DNA. The CDR3 comprises 18 residues, both ends counted. Germline CDR1 reads SEHNR; CDR2 reads FQNEAQ (reference sequence). The chain's CDR3 is CASSSRQQETQYFGELFF.

At least ten counts were recorded for this clonotype. The chain carries TRBV19 and TRBJ1-1; maybe TRBD1 (6 bases). The ends were cut back, 4 bases at V and 4 bases at J, with 13 bases in the middle. The length of the CDR3 is 14 residues. CDR1 LNHDA and CDR2 SQIVND come from the germline V gene (reference sequence). In nucleotides, the CDR3 is TGTGCCAGTAGTAAAACAGGACAGACCACTGAAGCTTTCTTT. Translation gives CASSKTGQTTEAFF.

The chain carries TRBV29-1 and TRBJ2-7, with D tentatively TRBD2 (7 bases). V lost 3 bases, J lost 6 bases, and 12 bases lay in between. Germline V gene lookup returns CDR1 SQVTM and CDR2 ANQGSEA. The CDR3 runs 12 residues. The CDR3 coding sequence is TGCAGCGTTGATAAGGGGGGGGGCGAGCAGTACTTC. It yields the protein CSVDKGGGEQYF.

This clonotype occurred many times. The rearrangement uses TRBV7-2 and TRBJ1-4; D is possibly TRBD1 (5 bases). The length of the CDR3 is 15 residues. The V gene lost 5 bases and the J gene lost 0 bases, with 10 bases spanning the gap. Per germline, CDR1 SGHTA and CDR2 FQGNSA. Written as DNA, the CDR3 is TGTGCCAGCAGCCGGGGGGGAACAACTAATGAAAAACTGTTTTTT. Residues: CASSRGGTTNEKLFF.

This clonotype was detected only a few times. A read error is possible here, since a much larger clone lies one base away. The V call is TRBV6-1, the J call TRBJ2-7; D might be TRBD1 or TRBD2, each matching 10 bases. V shed 4 bases and J shed 6 bases, with 19 bases lying between them. The CDR3 runs to 15 residues. Germline V lookup: CDR1 MNHNS, CDR2 SASEGT. The CDR3 DNA sequence: TGTGCCAGCAGTGGACAGGGGGCTAGCGGGAGCGAGCAGTACTTC. It encodes CASSGQGASGSEQYF.